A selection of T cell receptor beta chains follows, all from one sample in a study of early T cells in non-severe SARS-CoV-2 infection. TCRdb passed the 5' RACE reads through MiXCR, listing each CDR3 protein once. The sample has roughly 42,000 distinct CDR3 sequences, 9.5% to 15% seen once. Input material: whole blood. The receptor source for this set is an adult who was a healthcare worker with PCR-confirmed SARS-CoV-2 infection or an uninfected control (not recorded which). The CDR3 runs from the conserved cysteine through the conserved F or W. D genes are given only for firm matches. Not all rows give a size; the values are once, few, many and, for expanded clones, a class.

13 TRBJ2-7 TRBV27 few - TGTGCCAGCAGTTTCTTTCCGGGCTACGAGCAGTACTTC CASSFFPGYEQYF
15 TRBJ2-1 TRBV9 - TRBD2 TGTGCCAGCAGCGTCCTAGCGGGAGATTACAATGAGCAGTTCTTC CASSVLAGDYNEQFF
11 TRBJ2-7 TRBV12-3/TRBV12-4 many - TGTGCCAGCGGCCTGACTGGCGGATGGTACTTC CASGLTGGWYF
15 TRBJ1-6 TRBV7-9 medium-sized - TGTGCCAGCAGCTCCGGGGGTTCCTATAATTCACCCCTCCACTTT CASSSGGSYNSPLHF
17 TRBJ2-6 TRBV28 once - TGTGCCAGCACGGGGGTGAGGTCGCTTGCTGGGGCCAACGTCCTGACTTTC CASTGVRSLAGANVLTF
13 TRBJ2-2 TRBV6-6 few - TGTGCCAGCAGCCCCAAGAACACCGGGGAGCTGTTTTTT CASSPKNTGELFF
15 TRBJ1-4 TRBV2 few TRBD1 TGTGCCAGCAGACGACTGGACAGGCTCGGTGAAAAACTGTTTTTT CASRRLDRLGEKLFF
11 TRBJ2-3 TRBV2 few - TGTGCCAGCTCGGCGTCGGGGACGCAGTATTTT CASSASGTQYF
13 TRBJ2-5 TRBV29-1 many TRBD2 TGCAGCGTTAGGACTAGCGGGAAAGAGACCCAGTACTTC CSVRTSGKETQYF
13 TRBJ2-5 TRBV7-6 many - TGTGCCAGCAGCGCCCGCCCCAGAGAGACCCAGTACTTC CASSARPRETQYF
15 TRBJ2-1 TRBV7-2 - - TGTGCCAGCAGCTGGGACTTGCAGAACCCCAATGAGCAGTTCTTC CASSWDLQNPNEQFF
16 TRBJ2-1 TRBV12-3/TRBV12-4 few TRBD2 TGTGCCAGCAGTCCCGCCCTAGCGGGGGGTTACAATGAGCAGTTCTTC CASSPALAGGYNEQFF
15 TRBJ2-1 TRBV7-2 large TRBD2 TGTGCCAGCAGCCCAGGACTAGCGGGAGGTAATGAGCAGTTCTTC CASSPGLAGGNEQFF
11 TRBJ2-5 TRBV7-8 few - TGTGCCAGCACCGAGGAGCTGACCCAGTACTTC CASTEELTQYF
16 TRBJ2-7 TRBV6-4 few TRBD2 TGTGCCAGCAGTGACGGGACTAGCGGGAGTCCTCACGAGCAGTACTTC CASSDGTSGSPHEQYF
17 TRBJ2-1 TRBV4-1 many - TGCGCCAGCAGCCAAGAAGCAGGCGTAAGCTCCTACAATGAGCAGTTCTTC CASSQEAGVSSYNEQFF
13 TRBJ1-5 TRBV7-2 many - TGTGCCAGCAGCACGTCCGTTAATCAGCCCCAGCATTTT CASSTSVNQPQHF
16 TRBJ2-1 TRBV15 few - TGTGCCACCAGCAGAGATCGGAGGTCTTGGGGCAATGAGCAGTTCTTC CATSRDRRSWGNEQFF
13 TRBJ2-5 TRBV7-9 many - TGTGCCAGCAAGCTACAGACCCAAGAGACCCAGTACTTC CASKLQTQETQYF
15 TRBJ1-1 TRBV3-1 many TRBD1 TGTGCCAGCAGCAGACGACAGGGGGCGCGGGCTGAAGCTTTCTTT CASSRRQGARAEAFF
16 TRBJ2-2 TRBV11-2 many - TGTGCCAGCAGGAGCACAGGAAACCCGAACACCGGGGAGCTGTTTTTT CASRSTGNPNTGELFF
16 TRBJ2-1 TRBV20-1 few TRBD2 TGCAGTGCTAGATCGGGGCTAGCGGGGGACTACAATGAGCAGTTCTTC CSARSGLAGDYNEQFF
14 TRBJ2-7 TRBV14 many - TGTGCCAGCAGCCAAATAGACCGAGACTACGAGCAGTACTTC CASSQIDRDYEQYF
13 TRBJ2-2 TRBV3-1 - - TGTGCCAGCAGCCAAGATGGGCCCGGGGAGCTGTTTTTT CASSQDGPGELFF
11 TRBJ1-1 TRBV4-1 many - TGCGCCAGCAGCCAAGAGATCGTCCGGGTCTTT CASSQEIVRVF
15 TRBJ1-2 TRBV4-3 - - TGCGCCAGCAGCCAAGTCGGGGCAGGGGAGGGTGGCTACACCTTC CASSQVGAGEGGYTF